These 5 T cell receptor beta chains originate from one sample sequenced in a study of identical twins. TCRdb fed the 5' RACE reads into MiXCR, producing one record per CDR3 protein. The repertoire holds hundreds of thousands of distinct CDR3 sequences, with about a fifth as singletons. These data are also associated with another study on yellow fever vaccine responses in identical twins.

The sample taken for sequencing was CD4+ T cells sorted from blood. Source of these receptors: a young woman in good health.

The chain employs TRBV2 and TRBJ2-7; 7 bases align to TRBD1. V lost 2 bases and J lost 0; bases outside the gene matches: 4. There are 15 residues in the CDR3. Germline V gene lookup returns CDR1 SNHLY and CDR2 FYNNEI. The CDR3 spells CASSESGGSSYEQYV. CDR3 in DNA: TGTGCCAGCAGTGAATCAGGGGGAAGCTCCTACGAGCAGTACGTC.

This chain links TRBV28 with TRBJ1-1; no firm D call. Trimming removed 7 bases from V and 5 bases from J, with 11 bases in between. Germline V lookup: CDR1 MDHEN, CDR2 SYDVKM. The CDR3 covers 12 residues. The CDR3 DNA reads TGTGCCAGCAAACGGGTCAGAACTGAAGCTTTCTTT. Translation: CASKRVRTEAFF.

The chain couples TRBV27 to TRBJ1-1, with TRBD1 matching 9 bases. The germline V gene has CDR1 MNHEY and CDR2 SMNVEV (reference sequence). The CDR3 spans 15 residues. Trimming took 4 bases from V and 4 from J; bases not matched to a gene: 7. The CDR3 here is CASSSDRGGGTEAFF. As DNA, the CDR3 is TGTGCCAGCAGTTCGGACAGGGGAGGAGGCACTGAAGCTTTCTTT.

The V gene is TRBV20-1, the J gene TRBJ2-5, with D hard to call. Between the trimmed V and J ends, which lost 3 bases and 4 bases, there was a span of 6 bases. This CDR3 region has 11 residues. CDR1 is DFQATT and CDR2 is SNEGSKA in the germline V gene (reference sequence). The CDR3 reads CSASTLETQYF. CDR3 DNA: TGCAGTGCTAGCACGCTAGAGACCCAGTACTTC.

This clonotype was recorded a few times. V is TRBV6-2 or TRBV6-3 and J is TRBJ2-1; perhaps D is TRBD1 or TRBD2 (6 bases each). Per the germline V gene, CDR1 is MNHEY and CDR2 is SVGEGT. The length of the CDR3 is 16 residues. V was trimmed by 0 bases and J by 6 bases, leaving 15 bases between them. CDR3 nucleotide sequence: TGTGCCAGCAGTTACTCCATTGGGGGGCGGCCCAATGAGCAGTTCTTC. Translating gives CASSYSIGGRPNEQFF.